These 30 T cell receptor beta chains share one sample of origin, sequenced in a study of blood T cell repertoires in COVID-19. Repertoires were generated with immunoSEQ multiplex PCR, while TCRdb's copy carries only in-frame clones and drops some. The table shows about 230,000 clones, with 83% occurring only once. The sequenced sample was peripheral blood. Receptors originate from a woman in her seventies with active or convalescent COVID-19.

In the case of this clone: Additional DNA sequences in this sample encode the identical CDR3. The CDR3 sequence: CASSQAGDSPLHF. CDR3 DNA sequence: TGTGCCAGCAGCCAGGCAGGGGATTCACCCCTCCACTTT. The chain is built from TRBV3-1 (or the pseudogene TRBV3-2) and TRBJ1-6; a possible D gene is TRBD1 (6 bases). Germline lookup yields CDR1 LGHDT and CDR2 YNNKEL (reference sequence). The CDR3 runs to 13 residues. Between the trimmed V and J ends, which lost 3 bases and 8 bases, there was a span of 8 bases.

The J gene is TRBJ1-6, the V gene TRBV7-2; the D is unclear. Germline CDR1 is SGHTA and CDR2 is FQGNSA. The CDR3 contains 15 residues. Trimming removed 1 base from V and 5 bases from J, with 9 bases in between. CDR3 in DNA: TGTGCCAGCAGCTTAGGGCCGGGAGATAATTCACCCCTCCACTTT. This codes for CASSLGPGDNSPLHF.

This clone has only a few counts. At the DNA level, this CDR3 is encoded by other sequences in the same sample as well. This rearrangement joins TRBV5-1 to TRBJ2-1, with TRBD1 matching over 10 bases. V shed 4 bases and J 4 bases; nucleotides not matched to a gene: 5. Germline V gives CDR1 SGHRS, CDR2 YFSETQ. The CDR3 is 15 residues long. The CDR3 region is CASSPRTGGYNEQFF. CDR3 bases: TGCGCCAGCAGCCCGAGGACAGGGGGGTACAATGAGCAGTTCTTC.

This clone was observed once. The rearrangement joins TRBV9 to TRBJ2-3; D is perhaps TRBD2 (6 bases). CDR1 and CDR2 from the germline V gene are SGDLS and YYNGEE. Deletions cut 4 bases from V and 1 base from J, with 13 bases between. The CDR3 extends over 15 amino acids. Here the CDR3 reads CASSSRGMGTDTQYF. The CDR3 DNA is TGTGCCAGCAGCTCACGCGGGATGGGCACAGATACGCAGTATTTT.

The V call is TRBV6-5, the J call TRBJ2-3, with D tentatively TRBD1 (6 bases). V lost 6 bases, J lost 4 bases, and 17 bases lay in between. The CDR3 is 15 residues long. Germline assignment: CDR1 MNHEY and CDR2 SVGAGI. The CDR3 DNA sequence: TGTGCCAGCAGACCCCAGGGGTGGCGGGCAGATACGCAGTATTTT. Its protein is CASRPQGWRADTQYF.

This clone has a single count. The J gene is TRBJ1-1, the V gene TRBV10-3, with D possibly being TRBD1 (6 bases). This CDR3 contains 13 residues. V shed 3 bases and J shed 4 bases, with 9 bases lying between them. The germline CDR1 and CDR2 sequences are ENHRY and SYGVKD. The CDR3 DNA is TGTGCCATCAGTGACACAGGGACCACTGAAGCTTTCTTT. It is translated as CAISDTGTTEAFF.

The chain carries TRBV9 and TRBJ1-3; D gene unclear. The germline gives CDR1 SGDLS, CDR2 YYNGEE. The CDR3 sequence is 12 residues long. The CDR3 sequence: CASGFSRNTIYF. DNA for the CDR3: TGTGCTTCGGGGTTTAGCAGAAACACCATATATTTT.

The rearrangement links TRBV24-1 to TRBJ1-2; D gene unclear. The CDR3 spans 15 residues. Looked up from germline, CDR1 is KGHDR and CDR2 is SFDVKD. Between the trimmed V and J ends, which lost 3 bases and 3 bases, there was a span of 13 bases. CDR3 coding DNA: TGTGCCACCAGTGATCCGGGCGGAGGTGACTATGGCTACACCTTC. Its translation: CATSDPGGGDYGYTF.

V and J are TRBV27 and TRBJ2-1; TRBD2 matches 9 bases. The germline gives CDR1 MNHEY, CDR2 SMNVEV (reference sequence). There are 16 residues in the CDR3. The J segment lost 0 bases and the V segment lost 6 bases, leaving 6 bases of the junction unmatched. CDR3 in DNA: TGTGCCAGCAGGGTAATTAGCGGGAGCTCCTACAATGAGCAGTTCTTC. Its translation: CASRVISGSSYNEQFF.

The chain combines TRBV5-1 with TRBJ2-7, with 11 positions matching TRBD1. CDR3 length equals 15 residues. CDR1 is SGHRS and CDR2 is YFSETQ in the germline V gene. The ends lost 3 bases at V and 5 bases at J; junction bases unmatched: 7. The CDR3 loop reads CASSYRTGQGDEQYF. Written as DNA, the CDR3 is TGCGCCAGCAGCTACCGTACGGGACAGGGGGACGAGCAGTACTTC.

The CDR3 spells CASSRQGRSGANVLTF. The CDR3 DNA is TGCGCCAGCAGCCGACAGGGGAGGTCTGGGGCCAACGTCCTGACTTTC. The V gene is TRBV5-1, the J gene TRBJ2-6; 8 nucleotides agree with TRBD1. V lost 4 bases to trimming and J lost 1 base; unmatched junction nucleotides: 4. This CDR3 is built from 16 residues. Germline V lookup: CDR1 SGHRS, CDR2 YFSETQ.

Here the CDR3 reads CASRGGQGLSGANVLTF. As DNA, the CDR3 is TGTGCCAGTAGGGGAGGGCAGGGCCTCTCTGGGGCCAACGTCCTGACTTTC. This chain joins TRBV19 and TRBJ2-6, with 7 bases identical to TRBD2. V gave up 6 bases and J gave up 0 bases; unmatched junction bases: 8. Germline V lookup: CDR1 LNHDA, CDR2 SQIVND (reference sequence). This CDR3 has 17 amino acids.

The chain uses TRBV20-1 and TRBJ1-5; D is unresolved. The V end was cut by 3 bases, the J end by 6 bases, with 9 bases between. Germline assignment: CDR1 DFQATT and CDR2 SNEGSKA (reference sequence). The CDR3 is 12 residues long. The CDR3 coding sequence is TGCAGTGCTAGTGGAGGGTCTCAGCCCCAGCATTTT. It specifies CSASGGSQPQHF.

This clone was observed a single time. V and J are TRBV4-1 and TRBJ1-2; 9 nucleotides match TRBD1. Germline assignment: CDR1 MGHRA and CDR2 YSYEKL. Trimming took 3 bases from V and 3 from J; bases not matched to a gene: 8. The CDR3 covers 16 residues. CDR3 amino acids: CASSQSAGTGYYGYTF. The CDR3 DNA is TGCGCCAGCAGCCAGAGCGCCGGGACAGGGTACTATGGCTACACCTTC.

The gene calls are TRBV10-3 and TRBJ1-1; the D gene is possibly TRBD1 (5 bases). CDR3 length equals 15 residues. Germline CDR1 and CDR2: ENHRY and SYGVKD. Trimming stripped 0 bases from V and 4 bases from J, with 12 bases between. The CDR3 spells CAISESKAGITEAFF. CDR3 DNA sequence: TGTGCCATCAGTGAGTCGAAGGCAGGGATCACTGAAGCTTTCTTT.

V and J are TRBV10-3 and TRBJ1-2, with 7 bases identical to TRBD1. The V and J ends lost 6 bases and 8 bases, in that order; junction bases with no gene match: 9. This CDR3 spans 13 amino acids. Germline-derived CDR1 and CDR2 are ENHRY and SYGVKD. CDR3 protein: CAISSDRAGGYTF. CDR3 in DNA: TGTGCCATCAGCTCCGACAGGGCTGGCGGCTACACCTTC.

For this clone: Additional DNA sequences in this sample encode the identical CDR3. The chain has TRBV11-2 and TRBJ1-1, with D unclear. The CDR3 is made up of 13 amino acids. Deletions cut 3 bases from V and 3 bases from J, with 8 bases between. Germline CDR1 reads SGHAT; CDR2 reads FQNNGV. CDR3 coding DNA: TGTGCCAGCAGCTTGGAACGGGACACTGAAGCTTTCTTT. Its protein product is CASSLERDTEAFF.

The chain carries TRBV19 and TRBJ2-5; 7 bases are a match to TRBD1. This CDR3 comprises 16 residues. CDR1 is LNHDA, CDR2 SQIVND, per germline (reference sequence). The trim removed 5 bases at V and 5 bases at J, leaving 14 bases unmatched. The CDR3 bases are TGTGCCAGTAGTCCCGGGACAGACATATCGGTGGAGACCCAGTACTTC. Protein product: CASSPGTDISVETQYF.

The chain carries TRBV13 and TRBJ1-1; D is possibly TRBD1 (6 bases). The germline gives CDR1 PRHDT, CDR2 FYEKMQ (reference sequence). This CDR3 contains 14 residues. Trimming pared 5 bases from V and 4 bases from J, leaving 14 bases between. CDR3 amino acids: CASSLQGIGTEAFF. In DNA, the CDR3 is TGTGCCAGCAGCCTACAGGGTATTGGCACTGAAGCTTTCTTT.

The chain has TRBV19 and TRBJ2-3; 12 bases match TRBD2. The ends lost 7 bases at V and 0 bases at J; junction bases unmatched: 8. This CDR3 spans 17 amino acids. CDR1 is LNHDA, CDR2 SQIVND, per germline (reference sequence). The CDR3 sequence is CASTALAGGFSTDTQYF. The CDR3 DNA reads TGTGCCAGTACCGCGCTAGCGGGAGGGTTTAGCACAGATACGCAGTATTTT.

The chain employs TRBV24-1 and TRBJ2-7, with 8 positions matching TRBD1. With V trimmed by 7 bases and J by 6 bases, 4 bases remained unmatched. Germline CDR1 reads KGHDR; CDR2 reads SFDVKD. The CDR3 length is 12 residues. CDR3 bases: TGTGCCACCAGAGGACAGGGCGCCGAGCAGTACTTC. Protein sequence: CATRGQGAEQYF.

The V gene is TRBV5-1, the J gene TRBJ2-7; D is unclear. Germline CDR1 reads SGHRS; CDR2 reads YFSETQ. Deletions cut 0 bases from V and 6 bases from J, with 22 bases between. The CDR3 length is 17 residues. CDR3 loop: CASSLGPSWMVLGEQYF. CDR3 in DNA: TGCGCCAGCAGCTTGGGACCTAGTTGGATGGTATTGGGCGAGCAGTACTTC.

Many counts were recorded for this clone. The rearrangement links TRBV27 to TRBJ2-7; D is possibly TRBD1 (6 bases). The germline gives CDR1 MNHEY, CDR2 SMNVEV (reference sequence). Trimming removed 2 bases at V and 4 bases at J, with 15 bases between. CDR3 length: 15 amino acids. The CDR3 bases are TGTGCCAGCAGTTTAAGTCCAGGGGAAGTTTACGAGCAGTACTTC. Translating it yields CASSLSPGEVYEQYF.

Only a few counts were recorded for this clone. The V gene is TRBV7-9, the J gene TRBJ1-1, with no clear D. This CDR3 has 15 residues. Looked up from germline, CDR1 is SEHNR and CDR2 is FQNEAQ (reference sequence). The V gene lost 0 bases and the J gene lost 4 bases, with 12 bases spanning the gap. This CDR3 reads CASSLARAWGTEAFF. The CDR3 DNA reads TGTGCCAGCAGCTTAGCGAGGGCATGGGGCACTGAAGCTTTCTTT.

V usage is TRBV13 and J usage is TRBJ2-2; D not certain. Germline V gene data show CDR1 as PRHDT and CDR2 as FYEKMQ (reference sequence). The V end lost 0 bases, the J end lost 5 bases, and 10 bases lay between the germline ends. This CDR3 spans 15 amino acids. In nucleotides, the CDR3 is TGTGCCAGCAGCTTAGGTACTAAAATGACCGGGGAGCTGTTTTTT. This encodes CASSLGTKMTGELFF.

J is TRBJ1-2 and V is TRBV30; 8 bases match TRBD1. This CDR3 has 15 amino acids. V lost 1 base to trimming and J lost 2 bases; unmatched junction nucleotides: 6. Looked up from germline, CDR1 is GTSNPN and CDR2 is SVGIG (reference sequence). The CDR3 reads CAWSGAWTGNYGYTF. The CDR3 DNA reads TGTGCCTGGAGTGGGGCTTGGACAGGGAACTATGGCTACACCTTC.

This clone was observed a single time. The chain links TRBV28 to TRBJ2-7; no reliable D call. The V and J ends lost 2 bases and 0 bases respectively, with 5 bases between them. This CDR3 comprises 13 residues. From germline, CDR1 is MDHEN and CDR2 SYDVKM. The CDR3 region has the DNA TGTGCCAGCAGTTTAGCGAGCTCCTACGAGCAGTACTTC. It specifies CASSLASSYEQYF.

This clone is a singleton in its sample. The rearrangement joins TRBV4-2 to TRBJ1-5; 7 positions match TRBD1. After removal of 4 bases from V and 5 bases from J, the junction contained 5 bases not matched to a gene. This CDR3 contains 14 residues. In germline, CDR1 is LGHNA, CDR2 YNFKEQ. The CDR3: CASSRNRGDQPQHF. The CDR3 nucleotides are TGTGCCAGCAGCCGGAACAGGGGTGATCAGCCCCAGCATTTT.

The rearrangement links TRBV4-1 to TRBJ1-5; maybe TRBD1 (5 bases). The germline gives CDR1 MGHRA, CDR2 YSYEKL. The CDR3 spans 15 residues. Trimming removed 4 bases at V and 0 bases at J, with 10 bases between. CDR3 sequence (DNA): TGCGCCAGCAGCCTGGGGCCCGATAGCAATCAGCCCCAGCATTTT. Its protein product is CASSLGPDSNQPQHF.

The chain employs TRBV6-5 and TRBJ2-7; the D gene is possibly TRBD1 (5 bases). Trimming took off 6 bases at V and 8 bases at J, with 23 bases between the two ends. CDR1 MNHEY and CDR2 SVGAGI come from the germline V gene. The CDR3 sequence is 15 residues long. The CDR3 loop reads CASSSFPPRVSKQYF. The CDR3 DNA reads TGTGCCAGCAGCTCATTCCCCCCCAGGGTGTCAAAGCAGTACTTC.